The 21 T cell receptor beta chains given below trace back to one sample, sequenced in a study of cytomegalovirus exposure and HLA in healthy donors. The PCR used 60 Vbeta and 13 Jbeta primers. Sequencing used immunoSEQ multiplex PCR; TCRdb keeps in-frame clones, though not all of them. The repertoire has more than 130,000 clones, about 80% of them found once; the top ten carry 4.5% to 6.5%. The sequenced sample was PBMCs. All receptors derive from a male donor in good health and CMV-seronegative.

The table lists this clone with a count of one. The chain joins TRBV6-1 to TRBJ2-1, with a tentative D call TRBD2 (5 bases). Germline CDR1 reads MNHNS; CDR2 reads SASEGT. The CDR3 totals 15 residues. The germline V and J ends were trimmed by 8 bases and 6 bases, with 20 bases remaining between them. The CDR3 DNA is TGTGCCAGCCTGGCGGACTTACGGGGAAGCAATGAGCAGTTCTTC. Amino acid sequence: CASLADLRGSNEQFF.

The genes are TRBV7-2 and TRBJ1-2, with a tentative D call TRBD1 (5 bases). The V gene lost 3 bases and the J gene lost 7 bases, with 12 bases spanning the gap. This CDR3 region has 13 residues. The germline CDR1 and CDR2 sequences are SGHTA and FQGNSA. The CDR3 is CASSFKAGSGYTF. CDR3 in DNA: TGTGCCAGCAGCTTCAAGGCAGGGTCTGGCTACACCTTC.

This clone appeared a single time. The chain recombines TRBV27 with TRBJ2-7; 9 positions agree with TRBD1. The J segment lost 2 bases and the V segment lost 4 bases, leaving 9 bases of the junction unmatched. The CDR3 spans 16 residues. Germline V gives CDR1 MNHEY, CDR2 SMNVEV (reference sequence). The CDR3 loop is CASSSRGDRAPYEQYF. The CDR3 DNA sequence: TGTGCCAGCAGTTCCAGGGGGGACAGGGCCCCCTACGAGCAGTACTTC.

J is TRBJ2-5 and V is TRBV4-1; maybe TRBD2 (5 bases). The CDR3 has 13 residues. V gave up 4 bases and J gave up 9 bases, with 15 bases separating them. Germline CDR1 and CDR2: MGHRA and YSYEKL. The CDR3 protein is CASSLDFSKAQYF. The CDR3 bases are TGCGCCAGCAGCCTGGACTTCAGTAAGGCCCAGTACTTC.

This chain joins TRBV5-1 and TRBJ2-3, with 7 bases identical to TRBD1. The CDR3 loop spans 16 amino acids. Germline V gene sequence: CDR1 SGHRS, CDR2 YFSETQ. Losses at the gene ends were 4 bases for V and 0 bases for J; bases not matched to a gene: 8. The CDR3 nucleotides read TGCGCCAGCAGCCCCGGGACAGCCGGAAGCACAGATACGCAGTATTTT. It yields the protein CASSPGTAGSTDTQYF.

This chain connects TRBV5-4 to TRBJ2-1; 10 bases map to TRBD2. V shed 5 bases, J shed 4 bases, and the junction held 6 bases outside the gene matches. The CDR3 contains 15 residues. The germline CDR1 and CDR2 sequences are SGHNT and YYREEE (reference sequence). The CDR3 sequence is CASSSSGGAYNEQFF. The CDR3 coding sequence is TGTGCCAGCAGTTCAAGCGGGGGGGCATACAATGAGCAGTTCTTC. Based on the CDR3 plus reference TRBV5-4 and TRBJ2-1, the full variable domain is ETGVTQSPTHLIKTRGQQVTLRCSSQSGHNTVSWYQQALGQGPQFIFQYYREEENGRGNFPPRFSGLQFPNYSSELNVNALELDDSALYLCASSSSGGAYNEQFFGPGTRLTVL.

This chain connects TRBV5-1 to TRBJ2-7, with D perhaps TRBD1 (5 bases). The V gene's germline CDR1 is SGHRS and CDR2 YFSETQ. The CDR3 consists of 14 residues. Trimming took 0 bases from V and 2 from J, leaving 9 bases between them. CDR3 amino acids: CASSLEGQAYEQYF. The CDR3 region has the DNA TGCGCCAGCAGCTTGGAGGGGCAGGCCTACGAGCAGTACTTC.

Only one count was recorded for this clone. The chain employs TRBV5-5 and TRBJ2-7; D not resolved. The CDR3 extends over 15 amino acids. Between the trimmed V and J ends, which lost 0 bases and 5 bases, there was a span of 15 bases. Germline CDR1 SGHKS, CDR2 YYEKEE (reference sequence). The CDR3 sequence: CASSLVETPRNEQYF. DNA for the CDR3: TGTGCCAGCAGCTTGGTAGAAACCCCGAGGAACGAGCAGTACTTC.

The chain joins TRBV7-3 to TRBJ2-3; TRBD2 aligns across 7 bases. The CDR3 spans 16 residues. With 2 bases clipped from V and 3 bases from J, the junction kept 8 bases outside the gene matches. The germline V gene encodes CDR1 SGHTA and CDR2 FQGTGA. CDR3 sequence: CASSLSSSGRTDTQYF. As DNA, the CDR3 is TGTGCCAGCAGCTTATCTTCTAGCGGCCGAACAGATACGCAGTATTTT. Supplemented by reference TRBV7-3 and TRBJ2-3, the full variable domain reads GAGVSQTPSNKVTEKGKYVELRCDPISGHTALYWYRQSLGQGPEFLIYFQGTGAADDSGLPNDRFFAVRPEGSVSTLKIQRTERGDSAVYLCASSLSSSGRTDTQYFGPGTRLTVL.

The chain employs TRBV4-3 and TRBJ2-1; 9 bases match TRBD2. The CDR3 is 16 amino acids. V was clipped by 0 bases and J by 6 bases; unmatched bases: 6. The germline V gene encodes CDR1 LGHNA and CDR2 YSLEER. In DNA form, the CDR3 reads TGCGCCAGCAGCCAAGATCGAGCGGGGGGCATCAATGAGCAGTTCTTC. Protein sequence: CASSQDRAGGINEQFF.

The chain links TRBV5-6 to TRBJ1-1; possibly TRBD1 for D (5 bases). Germline assignment: CDR1 SGHDT and CDR2 YYEEEE. This CDR3 comprises 15 residues. Trimming cost V 4 bases and J 0 bases, with 13 bases left between them. CDR3 nucleotides: TGTGCCAGCAGCGACATGGACACCATGAACACTGAAGCTTTCTTT. Residues: CASSDMDTMNTEAFF. Looking up the rest from reference TRBV5-6 and TRBJ1-1 gives the full variable domain: DAGVTQSPTHLIKTRGQQVTLRCSPKSGHDTVSWYQQALGQGPQFIFQYYEEEERQRGNFPDRFSGHQFPNYSSELNVNALLLGDSALYLCASSDMDTMNTEAFFGQGTRLTVV.

The gene calls are TRBV29-1 and TRBJ2-2, with D perhaps TRBD1 (6 bases). The germline V gene encodes CDR1 SQVTM and CDR2 ANQGSEA. This CDR3 has 14 amino acids. Trimming left V 6 bases short and J 0 bases short, with 11 bases between. CDR3 DNA: TGCAGCGTCATCGGGACACCGAACACCGGGGAGCTGTTTTTT. Translating gives CSVIGTPNTGELFF.

V gene TRBV27 combines with J gene TRBJ2-7; 9 nucleotides align to TRBD1. V was pared by 0 bases and J by 3 bases, with 6 bases of the junction left unmatched. Germline V gene sequence: CDR1 MNHEY, CDR2 SMNVEV (reference sequence). CDR3 length: 16 amino acids. CDR3 nucleotide sequence: TGTGCCAGCAGTTTATCCGCAGGGACAGGGAACTACGAGCAGTACTTC. As protein: CASSLSAGTGNYEQYF.

The chain recombines TRBV9 with TRBJ2-6, with D uncertain. This CDR3 is built from 15 residues. Trimming left V 0 bases short and J 2 bases short, with 6 bases between. Germline CDR1 and CDR2: SGDLS and YYNGEE. CDR3 DNA: TGTGCCAGCAGCGTAGACTTGACTGGGGCCAACGTCCTGACTTTC. Its protein is CASSVDLTGANVLTF.

This clone was counted a few times. V and J are TRBV15 and TRBJ1-5; D gene uncertain. V was cut by 0 bases and J by 1 base, with 13 bases left in between. CDR1 is LNHNV and CDR2 is YYDKDF in the germline V gene (reference sequence). The CDR3 consists of 17 residues. CDR3 coding DNA: TGTGCCACCAGCAGAGAGTTCCGGGTAAGAAGCAATCAGCCCCAGCATTTT. Amino acid sequence: CATSREFRVRSNQPQHF.

CDR3 sequence (DNA): TGTGCCAGCAGTGCGCAACTACAGGGGGCATACGAGCAGTACTTC. Translating gives CASSAQLQGAYEQYF. The chain combines TRBV27 with TRBJ2-7; 9 bases line up with TRBD1. The CDR3 is made up of 15 amino acids. Germline CDR1 reads MNHEY; CDR2 reads SMNVEV (reference sequence). V lost 5 bases to trimming and J lost 4 bases; unmatched junction nucleotides: 9.

The CDR3 here is CASSPNSGSEETQYF. CDR3 DNA: TGTGCCAGCTCACCGAATAGCGGGTCCGAAGAGACCCAGTACTTC. V gene TRBV18 combines with J gene TRBJ2-5, with 7 bases that match TRBD2. With 3 bases clipped from V and 3 bases from J, the junction kept 7 bases outside the gene matches. CDR3 length: 15 residues. In germline, CDR1 is KGHSH, CDR2 LQKENI. Using reference TRBV18 and TRBJ2-5 for the parts outside the CDR3, the full variable domain is NAGVMQNPRHLVRRRGQEARLRCSPMKGHSHVYWYRQLPEEGLKFMVYLQKENIIDESGMPKERFSAEFPKEGPSILRIQQVVRGDSAAYFCASSPNSGSEETQYFGPGTRLLVL.

This rearrangement joins TRBV7-9 to TRBJ2-1, with 11 bases fitting TRBD2. The ends lost 3 bases at V and 3 bases at J; junction bases unmatched: 7. The CDR3 has 17 residues. Germline CDR1 and CDR2: SEHNR and FQNEAQ (reference sequence). The CDR3 DNA follows: TGTGCCAGCAGCTTGGGAAGACTAGCGGGGATCTACAATGAGCAGTTCTTC. This sequence encodes CASSLGRLAGIYNEQFF.

The chain is built from TRBV5-6 and TRBJ2-7; 10 nucleotides align to TRBD1. The V and J ends lost 2 bases and 5 bases, in that order; junction bases with no gene match: 4. Germline assignment: CDR1 SGHDT and CDR2 YYEEEE. This CDR3 is built from 14 residues. The CDR3 DNA reads TGTGCCAGCAGCTTACGGGACAGGGGTCACGAGCAGTACTTC. This encodes CASSLRDRGHEQYF.

The rearrangement links TRBV4-2 to TRBJ1-2, with D hard to call. The CDR3 runs 11 residues. CDR1 LGHNA and CDR2 YNFKEQ come from the germline V gene. Between the trimmed V and J ends, which lost 1 base and 5 bases, there was a span of 2 bases. The CDR3: CASSQAYGYTF. CDR3 nucleotides: TGTGCCAGCAGCCAAGCTTATGGCTACACCTTC.

This clone has a single count. V usage is TRBV11-3 and J usage is TRBJ2-2, with TRBD1 matching 8 bases. Germline-derived CDR1 and CDR2 are SGHNT and YENEEA. Losses at the gene ends were 5 bases for V and 7 bases for J; bases not matched to a gene: 9. The CDR3 is made up of 15 amino acids. The CDR3 DNA sequence: TGTGCCAGCAGCGGACAGGGTGGGCAGTACGGGGAGCTGTTTTTT. As protein: CASSGQGGQYGELFF. The whole variable domain, filled in from reference TRBV11-3 and TRBJ2-2, reads EAGVVQSPRYKIIEKKQPVAFWCNPISGHNTLYWYLQNLGQGPELLIRYENEEAVDDSQLPKDRFSAERLKGVDSTLKIQPAELGDSAVYLCASSGQGGQYGELFFGEGSRLTVL.